These 20 T cell receptor beta chains were all obtained from the same sample, sequenced in a study of blood T cell repertoires in COVID-19 (dated by TCRdb to 2020 to 2021). To prepare the library, the immunoSEQ multiplex PCR assay was applied. Imported from immuneACCESS, the table was reduced by TCRdb to in-frame sequences with V and J called. These copies leave out some clones; in studies compared against another copy, an unresolved V gene accounts for under half, and the cause of the remainder is not known. The sample table records under 200,000 clones; around 75% of these occur just once. The leading ten clones occupy less than 7% of the sample. The sequenced sample consisted of peripheral blood. The source is a woman aged 35 to 49 with COVID-19, enrolled during active disease.

This CDR3 is CATSRDAGRQLSTNTEAFF. In DNA form, the CDR3 reads TGTGCCACCAGCAGAGATGCAGGAAGGCAGCTAAGCACCAACACTGAAGCTTTCTTT. This sequence joins TRBV15 and TRBJ1-1; D ambiguous. CDR3 length equals 19 residues. Deletions cut 0 bases from V and 2 bases from J, with 22 bases between. The germline gives CDR1 LNHNV, CDR2 YYDKDF (reference sequence).

V is TRBV30 and J is TRBJ2-1, with 14 bases matching TRBD2. Germline assignment: CDR1 GTSNPN and CDR2 SVGIG (reference sequence). Unmatched junction bases numbered 1, after V lost 1 base and J lost 5 bases. The CDR3 loop spans 15 amino acids. The DNA for the CDR3 is TGTGCCTGGAGTGGACTAGCGGGGGGGCACAATGAGCAGTTCTTC. It is translated as CAWSGLAGGHNEQFF.

The chain has TRBV21-1 and TRBJ2-5; TRBD2, the table's D call, was not compared with the DNA. TRBV21-1 is labeled a pseudogene. The CDR3 totals 15 residues. CDR3 in DNA: TGTGCCAGCAGCAAAGACGGGTCCTGGAGGGAGACCCAGTACTTC. Encoded protein: CASSKDGSWRETQYF.

The rearrangement joins TRBV9 to TRBJ2-7, with D perhaps matching TRBD2 (5 bases). The CDR3 contains 15 residues. Looked up from germline, CDR1 is SGDLS and CDR2 is YYNGEE. Trimming took 0 bases from V and 3 from J, leaving 13 bases between them. CDR3 sequence (DNA): TGTGCCAGCAGCGTAGGGACTGGAACAGTCTACGAGCAGTACTTC. Its translation is CASSVGTGTVYEQYF.

This rearrangement joins TRBV7-3 to TRBJ2-2; TRBD1 agrees at 9 bases. The CDR3 extends over 16 amino acids. Looked up from germline, CDR1 is SGHTA and CDR2 is FQGTGA. Germline trimming cut 5 bases from V and 1 base from J; bases unmatched to any gene: 5. CDR3 region: CASSQPGQGNTGELFF. The CDR3 DNA is TGTGCCAGCAGCCAACCGGGACAGGGGAACACCGGGGAGCTGTTTTTT.

The chain recombines TRBV6-5 with TRBJ2-5, with 13 bases identical to TRBD2. The J segment lost 5 bases and the V segment lost 8 bases, leaving 2 bases of the junction unmatched. The CDR3 is 13 residues long. Looked up from germline, CDR1 is MNHEY and CDR2 is SVGAGI. In DNA form, the CDR3 reads TGTGCCAGCCGGACTAGCGGGAGTGAGACCCAGTACTTC. Protein sequence: CASRTSGSETQYF.

A single count supports this clone. J is TRBJ1-2 and V is TRBV30; no clear D gene. Germline values: CDR1 GTSNPN, CDR2 SVGIG (reference sequence). This CDR3 contains 16 residues. Trimming left V 0 bases short and J 6 bases short, with 20 bases between. In DNA, the CDR3 is TGTGCCTGGAGTGTACTACAAGAAGTGATCCGAAATGGCTACACCTTC. Translating gives CAWSVLQEVIRNGYTF.

The chain uses TRBV18 and TRBJ1-1; D gene ambiguous. CDR1 and CDR2 from the germline V gene are KGHSH and LQKENI. V gave up 3 bases and J gave up 1 base, with 9 bases separating them. The CDR3 runs to 14 residues. The CDR3 spells CASSPLGSNTEAFF. The DNA for the CDR3 is TGTGCCAGCTCACCTCTGGGCTCGAACACTGAAGCTTTCTTT.

This clone has only one observation. The genes are TRBV10-3 and TRBJ2-2; 9 bases align to TRBD1. Per the germline V gene, CDR1 is ENHRY and CDR2 is SYGVKD. V dropped 4 bases and J dropped 7; count of bases not matched to a gene: 4. This CDR3 contains 14 residues. The CDR3: CAISAGQGDGELFF. DNA of the CDR3: TGTGCCATCAGTGCGGGACAGGGAGACGGGGAGCTGTTTTTT.

The table lists this clone with a few counts. This sample also contains other DNA sequences that code for the same CDR3. The chain recombines TRBV5-1 with TRBJ2-2; D may be TRBD1 (6 bases). This CDR3 contains 16 residues. Trimming left V 0 bases short and J 1 base short, with 10 bases between. From germline, CDR1 is SGHRS and CDR2 YFSETQ. This chain's CDR3 is CASSLGTGQNTGELFF. Here the CDR3 DNA reads TGCGCCAGCAGCTTGGGGACGGGACAGAACACCGGGGAGCTGTTTTTT.

In DNA form, the CDR3 reads TGTGCCAGCAGCTTGGAGGACAGGGGCACCTACAATGAGCAGTTCTTC. Its protein is CASSLEDRGTYNEQFF. The chain employs TRBV5-4 and TRBJ2-1; 9 bases are shared with TRBD1. CDR1 is SGHNT and CDR2 is YYREEE in the germline V gene (reference sequence). The CDR3 spans 16 residues. After removal of 0 bases from V and 2 bases from J, the junction contained 3 bases not matched to a gene.

The V and J genes are TRBV1 and TRBJ1-6; TRBD1, as called in the table, went unchecked against the DNA. TRBV1 is listed as a pseudogene. The CDR3 covers 13 residues. Written as DNA, the CDR3 is TGCACCAGCATCAAAGGGGGCTGTTCACCCCTCCACTTT. It encodes CTSIKGGCSPLHF.

The chain carries TRBV4-1 and TRBJ2-7, with no clear D. The CDR3 runs to 14 residues. Germline V lookup: CDR1 MGHRA, CDR2 YSYEKL. V lost 1 base and J 5 bases, leaving 12 bases between the germline ends. CDR3 residues: CASSQGRRSDEQYF. The CDR3, as DNA: TGCGCCAGCAGCCAAGGGCGGAGAAGTGACGAGCAGTACTTC.

The rearrangement joins TRBV9 to TRBJ2-4; possible D gene TRBD1, 6 bases. This CDR3 is built from 16 residues. Trimming shortened V by 4 bases and J by 2 bases, and 16 bases separated the two germline ends. CDR1 SGDLS and CDR2 YYNGEE come from the germline V gene. CDR3 nucleotide sequence: TGTGCCAGCAGCCTCGGACAGCGTAGTCCCAAAAACATTCAGTACTTC. Protein sequence: CASSLGQRSPKNIQYF.

The CDR3 sequence: CASSFISAGIQYEQFF. In nucleotides, the CDR3 is TGTGCCAGCAGCTTTATATCAGCGGGCATACAATATGAGCAGTTCTTC. J is TRBJ2-1 and V is TRBV11-2; D may be TRBD2 (6 bases). This CDR3 comprises 16 residues. Trimming cost V 3 bases and J 8 bases, with 20 bases left between them. Germline assignment: CDR1 SGHAT and CDR2 FQNNGV. Using reference TRBV11-2 and TRBJ2-1 for the parts outside the CDR3, the full variable domain is EAGVAQSPRYKIIEKRQSVAFWCNPISGHATLYWYQQILGQGPKLLIQFQNNGVVDDSQLPKDRFSAERLKGVDSTLKIQPAKLEDSAVYLCASSFISAGIQYEQFFGPGTRLTVL.

There are many counts of this clone. The chain's CDR3 is CASSPGLADPYEQYF. In DNA form, the CDR3 reads TGTGCCAGCAGCCCTGGACTAGCGGACCCCTACGAGCAGTACTTC. The V call is TRBV4-2, the J call TRBJ2-7; 10 bases agree with TRBD2. Germline lookup yields CDR1 LGHNA and CDR2 YNFKEQ. This CDR3 has 15 residues. Losses at the gene ends were 4 bases for V and 2 bases for J; bases not matched to a gene: 5.

J is TRBJ1-2 and V is TRBV5-1; D unclear. This CDR3 comprises 16 residues. Per germline, CDR1 SGHRS and CDR2 YFSETQ. The V end lost 4 bases, the J end lost 2 bases, and 18 bases lay between the germline ends. For the CDR3, the DNA is TGCGCCAGCAGCCCCAATACCCCGAGGAGAAACTATGGCTACACCTTC. The encoded protein is CASSPNTPRRNYGYTF.

The chain couples TRBV7-8 to TRBJ2-2; a possible D gene is TRBD1 (6 bases). Between the trimmed V and J ends, which lost 5 bases and 1 base, there was a span of 14 bases. The CDR3 length is 16 residues. CDR1 and CDR2 from the germline V gene are SGHVS and FQNEAQ. Written as DNA, the CDR3 is TGTGCCAGCAGCCCCCGACAGGCCAGGAACACCGGGGAGCTGTTTTTT. Translating it yields CASSPRQARNTGELFF.

This sequence joins TRBV7-2 and TRBJ1-5; 11 bases line up with TRBD1. V was pared by 2 bases and J by 4 bases, with 4 bases of the junction left unmatched. This CDR3 has 16 residues. Germline CDR1 is SGHTA and CDR2 is FQGNSA. The chain's CDR3 is CASSLKGQGVNQPQHF. The CDR3 DNA is TGTGCCAGCAGCTTAAAGGGACAGGGGGTAAATCAGCCCCAGCATTTT.

This clone was counted a few times. The V gene is TRBV7-9, the J gene TRBJ1-2, with TRBD1 as a possible D gene (5 bases). The CDR3 has 14 residues. Trimming pared 0 bases from V and 8 bases from J, leaving 13 bases between. Looked up from germline, CDR1 is SEHNR and CDR2 is FQNEAQ (reference sequence). The CDR3 reads CASSLARQSGGYTF. DNA for the CDR3: TGTGCCAGCAGCTTAGCCCGACAGTCCGGGGGCTACACCTTC.